The rows below give T cell receptor beta chains drawn from one sample of a study of OX40 agonist ivuxolimab in advanced cancers. Assay used: immunoSEQ multiplex PCR; TCRdb lists only in-frame clones, some missing. The repertoire holds about 20,000 clones, with roughly 85% as singletons. Source: CD4+ or CD8+ T cells sorted from blood, taken in a trial of the OX40 agonist ivuxolimab. The receptors were gathered from an adult with an advanced solid tumor such as melanoma, head and neck, liver or kidney cancer. Each CDR3 is given with its conserved first and last residue. A D gene is named only where the DNA matches it firmly. The size entry is marked missing in some rows and otherwise reads once, few, many or a size class.

j_gene | v_gene | d_gene | abundance | CDR3aa | CDR3nt
TRBJ2-1 | TRBV11-3 | NA | NA | CASSPRPAGNEQFF | TGTGCCAGCAGCCCCCGTCCGGCGGGCAATGAGCAGTTCTTC
TRBJ2-7 | TRBV5-5 | NA | NA | CASSSTLGGYEQYF | TGTGCCAGCAGCTCCACCCTGGGGGGCTACGAGCAGTACTTC
TRBJ1-1 | TRBV7-9 | NA | NA | CASSLSRLNTEAFF | TGTGCCAGTAGCTTAAGCAGGTTGAACACTGAAGCTTTCTTT
TRBJ1-4 | TRBV5-4 | NA | NA | CASKPGGGRGEKLFF | TGTGCCAGCAAGCCCGGCGGGGGGCGAGGGGAAAAACTGTTTTTT
TRBJ1-1 | TRBV7-9 | NA | few | CASSLVASTEAFF | TGTGCCAGCAGCTTAGTGGCGAGCACTGAAGCTTTCTTT
TRBJ1-5 | TRBV7-2 | NA | NA | CASSLLTSSNQPQHF | TGTGCCAGCAGCTTGTTGACGAGTAGCAATCAGCCCCAGCATTTT
TRBJ1-6 | TRBV7-8 | TRBD1 | NA | CASSLADRGRSPLHF | TGTGCCAGCAGCTTAGCTGACAGGGGGCGATCACCCCTCCACTTT
TRBJ2-1 | TRBV5-1 | TRBD2 | NA | CASSFLAGGRSYNEQFF | TGCGCCAGCAGCTTTTTAGCGGGGGGGCGATCCTACAATGAGCAGTTCTTC
TRBJ1-2 | TRBV29-1 | TRBD1 | NA | CSGGQGDYGYTF | TGCAGCGGGGGACAGGGGGACTATGGCTACACCTTC
TRBJ1-4 | TRBV5-1 | TRBD1 | NA | CASSLAGTGANEKLFF | TGCGCCAGCAGCTTGGCCGGGACAGGGGCTAATGAAAAACTGTTTTTT
TRBJ1-6 | TRBV6-5 | NA | NA | CASSYSRDLSSLHF | TGTGCCAGCAGTTACTCGCGGGACCTCTCGTCCCTCCACTTT
TRBJ2-7 | TRBV6-6 | TRBD2 | NA | CASSSLAREAYEQYF | TGTGCCAGCAGTTCCCTCGCGCGGGAGGCCTACGAGCAGTACTTC
TRBJ2-1 | TRBV14 | NA | NA | CASSQNGEQFF | TGTGCCAGCAGCCAAAATGGTGAGCAGTTCTTC
TRBJ2-7 | TRBV7-9 | NA | once | CASSMLGDEQYF | TGTGCCAGCAGCATGCTCGGGGACGAGCAGTACTTC
TRBJ2-5 | TRBV5-1 | NA | NA | CASSLGTSSMETQYF | TGCGCCAGCAGCTTGGGGACCTCTAGTATGGAGACCCAGTACTTC
TRBJ1-1 | TRBV19 | NA | NA | CASSIDFGVGHAFF | TGTGCCAGTAGTATAGACTTTGGAGTAGGGCACGCTTTCTTT
TRBJ2-3 | TRBV19 | TRBD2 | NA | CASTKGGLPGAGATDTQYF | TGTGCCAGTACCAAGGGGGGGTTGCCGGGAGCGGGAGCCACAGATACGCAGTATTTT
TRBJ2-1 | TRBV11-3 | NA | NA | CASSSQRADNEQFF | TGTGCCAGCAGCTCTCAGAGGGCCGACAATGAGCAGTTCTTC
TRBJ1-3 | TRBV7-9 | NA | once | CASSLGVSVGNTIYF | TGTGCCAGCAGCTTAGGTGTCTCAGTTGGAAACACCATATATTTT
TRBJ2-1 | TRBV5-4 | TRBD2 | NA | CASSTGLAGNQFF | TGTGCCAGCAGCACGGGACTAGCGGGGAACCAGTTCTTC
TRBJ2-7 | TRBV25-1 | TRBD2 | NA | CASSGTSGSYEQYF | TGTGCCAGCAGTGGCACTAGCGGGAGTTACGAGCAGTACTTC
TRBJ1-2 | TRBV5-6 | NA | NA | CASSWQAGGYTF | TGTGCCAGCAGCTGGCAGGCGGGTGGCTACACCTTC